This paragraph reports one T cell receptor beta chain. Its antigen is unknown. Germline V CDR1 and CDR2: SGHRS, YFSETQ. The CDR3 has 15 residues. V lost 4 bases to trimming and J lost 1 base; unmatched junction nucleotides: 7. The data belong to a study of identifying expanded T cells in peripheral blood. Findings and limits, study-wide: Variance in clone template counts between roughly two-week samples significantly increased with total template count across all healthy donors.

Some clones are missing from TCRdb's copy, which holds only in-frame ones; the method was immunoSEQ multiplex PCR. The table records around 95,000 clones, roughly 88% of them present only once. The chain combines TRBV5-1 with TRBJ1-1; TRBD1 matches 7 bases. The sequencing sample was made of blood. The clonotype was recovered from a person aged 18 to 75 in good health. In DNA form, the CDR3 reads TGCGCCAGCAGCCTTCGACAGGGCAAGAACACTGAAGCTTTCTTT. Its translation is CASSLRQGKNTEAFF. The whole variable domain, filled in from reference TRBV5-1 and TRBJ1-1, reads KAGVTQTPRYLIKTRGQQVTLSCSPISGHRSVSWYQQTPGQGLQFLFEYFSETQRNKGNFPGRFSGRQFSNSRSEMNVSTLELGDSALYLCASSLRQGKNTEAFFGQGTRLTVV.